Listed below are T cell receptor beta chains from one sample, sequenced in a study of T cell repertoires in cytomegalovirus infection. TCRdb re-called the reads through MiXCR, storing one row per CDR3 protein. There are about 920,000 distinct CDR3 sequences in the sample; around 30% occur only once, and roughly 13% lies in the top ten. Their antigens are not known. The source was cultured CD8+ T cells from PBMCs, collected from culture after CMV antigen stimulation. Receptors originate from a human donor in good health (CMV status not recorded). Some clones in this sample may be carry-over from other donors' samples. Both conserved end residues are part of each CDR3. D genes are given only for firm matches. Clone size appears in some rows only: once, few, many, or a class for an expanded clone.

d_call: .
j_call: TRBJ1-1
clone_size: .
v_call: TRBV5-5
cdr3_aa: CASTYRVFGTEAFF
cdr3_nt: TGTGCCAGCACTTACAGGGTTTTTGGCACTGAAGCTTTCTTT

d_call: .
j_call: TRBJ2-2
clone_size: few
v_call: TRBV6-2/TRBV6-3
cdr3_aa: CASSFRAAGELFF
cdr3_nt: TGTGCCAGCAGTTTCAGGGCAGCCGGGGAGCTGTTTTTT

d_call: TRBD1
j_call: TRBJ2-1
clone_size: once
v_call: TRBV6-2/TRBV6-3
cdr3_aa: CASSSPRQGKGEQFF
cdr3_nt: TGTGCCAGCAGCTCACCGAGACAGGGGAAGGGTGAGCAGTTCTTC

d_call: TRBD2
j_call: TRBJ2-3
clone_size: few
v_call: TRBV7-9
cdr3_aa: CASSTTSGGAPRTDTQYF
cdr3_nt: TGTGCCAGCAGCACAACTAGCGGGGGGGCCCCTCGCACAGATACGCAGTATTTT

d_call: TRBD2
j_call: TRBJ2-1
clone_size: many
v_call: TRBV5-1
cdr3_aa: CASSLATSGGAPYNEQFF
cdr3_nt: TGCGCCAGCAGCTTGGCCACTAGCGGGGGGGCCCCTTACAATGAGCAGTTCTTC

d_call: .
j_call: TRBJ1-4
clone_size: .
v_call: TRBV27
cdr3_aa: CASSFSDPEKLFF
cdr3_nt: TGTGCCAGCAGTTTCTCAGACCCTGAAAAACTGTTTTTT

d_call: .
j_call: TRBJ2-2
clone_size: .
v_call: TRBV4-3
cdr3_aa: CASSQLGGTGELFF
cdr3_nt: TGCGCCAGCAGCCAACTAGGGGGCACCGGGGAGCTGTTTTTT

d_call: TRBD1
j_call: TRBJ1-6
clone_size: .
v_call: TRBV27
cdr3_aa: CASRRQGDRSNTPLHF
cdr3_nt: TGTGCCAGCAGGCGCCAGGGGGACAGGAGTAATACACCCCTCCACTTT

d_call: .
j_call: TRBJ2-2
clone_size: many
v_call: TRBV7-6
cdr3_aa: CASSPEGGLNTGELFF
cdr3_nt: TGTGCCAGCAGCCCGGAAGGGGGTCTTAACACCGGGGAGCTGTTTTTT

d_call: .
j_call: TRBJ1-5
clone_size: .
v_call: TRBV27
cdr3_aa: CASSTLSEGGQPQHF
cdr3_nt: TGTGCCAGCAGTACGCTCTCGGAGGGGGGTCAGCCCCAGCATTTT

d_call: .
j_call: TRBJ2-3
clone_size: .
v_call: TRBV7-8
cdr3_aa: CASSSIEKGDSLTDTQYF
cdr3_nt: TGTGCCAGCAGCTCGATCGAAAAAGGGGACTCCCTCACAGATACGCAGTATTTT

d_call: .
j_call: TRBJ1-2
clone_size: few
v_call: TRBV7-9
cdr3_aa: CASSSAAGAHGYTF
cdr3_nt: TGTGCCAGCAGCTCCGCCGCGGGGGCCCATGGCTACACCTTC

d_call: .
j_call: TRBJ1-1
clone_size: .
v_call: TRBV7-6
cdr3_aa: CASSLWVGENTEAFF
cdr3_nt: TGTGCCAGCAGCTTATGGGTGGGAGAGAACACTGAAGCTTTCTTT

d_call: TRBD1
j_call: TRBJ2-1
clone_size: few
v_call: TRBV7-9
cdr3_aa: CASSTNRGDRDYNEQFF
cdr3_nt: TGTGCCAGCAGCACAAATCGGGGGGACAGGGACTACAATGAGCAGTTCTTC

d_call: TRBD1
j_call: TRBJ2-6
clone_size: few
v_call: TRBV6-1
cdr3_aa: CASILRDREYSGANVPTF
cdr3_nt: TGTGCCAGCATTCTCCGGGACAGGGAATACTCTGGGGCCAACGTCCCGACTTTC

d_call: .
j_call: TRBJ1-2
clone_size: .
v_call: TRBV6-2/TRBV6-3
cdr3_aa: CASSYEDIRSIGGYTF
cdr3_nt: TGTGCCAGCAGTTATGAGGACATCAGGAGTATAGGTGGCTACACCTTC

d_call: .
j_call: TRBJ2-7
clone_size: many
v_call: TRBV27
cdr3_aa: CASSLNSYYEQYF
cdr3_nt: TGTGCCAGCAGTTTAAACTCTTACTACGAGCAGTACTTC

d_call: .
j_call: TRBJ2-2
clone_size: many
v_call: TRBV7-2
cdr3_aa: CASSPFFTGELFF
cdr3_nt: TGTGCCAGCAGCCCCTTTTTCACCGGGGAGCTGTTTTTT

d_call: .
j_call: TRBJ1-4
clone_size: .
v_call: TRBV4-1
cdr3_aa: CASSQDIVLHEKLFF
cdr3_nt: TGCGCCAGCAGCCAAGATATCGTCTTGCATGAAAAACTGTTTTTT

d_call: .
j_call: TRBJ1-1
clone_size: few
v_call: TRBV6-5
cdr3_aa: CASSYTVGGQLNTEAFF
cdr3_nt: TGTGCCAGCAGTTACACGGTAGGCGGGCAGCTGAACACTGAAGCTTTCTTT

d_call: .
j_call: TRBJ1-2
clone_size: once
v_call: TRBV27
cdr3_aa: CASSLFGADYGYTF
cdr3_nt: TGTGCCAGCAGTTTATTTGGTGCCGATTATGGCTACACCTTC

d_call: .
j_call: TRBJ2-1
clone_size: .
v_call: TRBV10-3
cdr3_aa: CAISVGIQNNEQFF
cdr3_nt: TGTGCCATCAGTGTAGGAATCCAGAACAATGAGCAGTTCTTC

d_call: .
j_call: TRBJ1-1
clone_size: many
v_call: TRBV12-3/TRBV12-4
cdr3_aa: CASSPLTASWTEAFF
cdr3_nt: TGTGCCAGCAGCCCGTTGACGGCCTCTTGGACTGAAGCTTTCTTT

d_call: TRBD1
j_call: TRBJ2-1
clone_size: .
v_call: TRBV29-1
cdr3_aa: CSSCWDSCDNEQFF
cdr3_nt: TGCAGCTCTTGTTGGGACAGCTGTGACAATGAGCAGTTCTTC

d_call: .
j_call: TRBJ1-4
clone_size: .
v_call: TRBV6-2/TRBV6-3
cdr3_aa: CATSGHRALATNEKLFF
cdr3_nt: TGTGCCACGTCGGGACATCGGGCACTTGCAACTAATGAAAAACTGTTTTTT

d_call: .
j_call: TRBJ2-1
clone_size: .
v_call: TRBV19
cdr3_aa: CASSKTGASSYNEQFF
cdr3_nt: TGTGCCAGTAGTAAGACCGGCGCTAGCTCCTACAATGAGCAGTTCTTC

d_call: TRBD2
j_call: TRBJ2-1
clone_size: .
v_call: TRBV4-1
cdr3_aa: CASSQEQVAGGRNEQFF
cdr3_nt: TGCGCCAGCAGCCAAGAGCAAGTAGCGGGGGGGCGTAATGAGCAGTTCTTC